These 17 T cell receptor beta chains share one sample of origin, sequenced in a study of blood T cells in healthy people across ages. A second 7 to 11 cycle PCR used barcoded and J-beta primers. TCRdb recomputed calls from the 5' RACE reads with MiXCR, one row per CDR3 protein. Altogether 650,000 to 1,000,000 distinct CDR3 sequences are present, about 36% being singletons, with the ten largest covering 13%. Sequenced input: blood. Source of these receptors: a man aged 18 to 30 in good health.

A few counts support this clonotype. This chain links TRBV10-3 with TRBJ2-1; 9 nucleotides match TRBD1. The CDR3 is 14 amino acids. Trimming took 5 bases from V and 10 from J; bases not matched to a gene: 9. Germline V CDR1 and CDR2: ENHRY, SYGVKD. The CDR3 here is CAISRQDRGREQFF. CDR3 sequence (DNA): TGTGCCATCAGTAGACAGGACAGGGGCAGGGAGCAGTTCTTC.

This clonotype has at least ten counts. This sequence joins TRBV25-1 and TRBJ2-3; D is undetermined. From germline, CDR1 is MGHDK and CDR2 SYGVNS. Trimming took 8 bases from V and 4 from J, leaving 16 bases between them. This CDR3 has 14 amino acids. The CDR3 bases are TGTGCCAGCGTCCCCGAGGACGCTCCAGATACGCAGTATTTT. This encodes CASVPEDAPDTQYF.

V and J are TRBV5-1 and TRBJ2-1; 10 nucleotides match TRBD2. In germline, CDR1 is SGHRS, CDR2 YFSETQ. This CDR3 comprises 18 residues. After removal of 6 bases from V and 4 bases from J, the junction contained 16 bases not matched to a gene. CDR3 sequence (DNA): TGCGCCAGCACCAACGACGGCTGGCTAGCGGGGGATTACAATGAGCAGTTCTTC. Its protein product is CASTNDGWLAGDYNEQFF. The full variable domain, its missing parts supplied by reference TRBV5-1 and TRBJ2-1, is KAGVTQTPRYLIKTRGQQVTLSCSPISGHRSVSWYQQTPGQGLQFLFEYFSETQRNKGNFPGRFSGRQFSNSRSEMNVSTLELGDSALYLCASTNDGWLAGDYNEQFFGPGTRLTVL.

The CDR3 DNA reads TGTGCCACCAGCAGAGTTAGGGAGGACACAGATACGCAGTATTTT. This sequence encodes CATSRVREDTDTQYF. The gene calls are TRBV15 and TRBJ2-3, with D possibly TRBD2 on 6 matching bases. CDR3 length equals 15 residues. Germline loops: CDR1 LNHNV, CDR2 YYDKDF (reference sequence). V was clipped by 1 base and J by 2 bases, with 10 bases between them.

This clonotype has more than one count but fewer than ten. The rearrangement links TRBV12-3 or TRBV12-4 to TRBJ1-2, with D unclear. V was pared by 4 bases and J by 6 bases, with 12 bases between. This CDR3 spans 13 amino acids. This CDR3 reads CASSWSARDGYTF. The CDR3 nucleotides are TGTGCCAGCAGTTGGTCGGCCCGGGATGGCTACACCTTC.

Note on this clonotype: The CDR3 does not close with the conserved phenylalanine or tryptophan, likely indicating a read error. The chain links TRBV5-1 to TRBJ2-1; 8 nucleotides line up with TRBD1. The J call may not be correct, given that the DNA end is closer to TRBJ2-7. The germline gives CDR1 SGHRS, CDR2 YFSETQ. This CDR3 has 15 amino acids. CDR3 residues: CASSLAGDRQNEQYL. The CDR3 nucleotides are TGCGCCAGCAGCTTGGCCGGGGACAGGCAAAATGAGCAGTACTTA.

This clonotype appeared a few times. J is TRBJ2-3 and V is TRBV4-3, with D perhaps TRBD2 (7 bases). CDR1 is LGHNA, CDR2 YSLEER, per germline. This CDR3 contains 16 residues. The germline V and J ends were trimmed by 1 base and 6 bases, with 17 bases remaining between them. The DNA of the CDR3 is TGCGCCAGCAGCCAAGGGGGGGGGGCTTCTTTTGATACGCAGTATTTT. This gives the protein CASSQGGGASFDTQYF.

This clonotype was counted a few times. The J gene is TRBJ1-1, the V gene TRBV3-1, with D unresolved. Germline V gives CDR1 LGHDT, CDR2 YNNKEL (reference sequence). CDR3 length: 14 residues. V dropped 4 bases and J dropped 2 bases, with 11 bases sitting between them. The CDR3 bases are TGTGCCAGCAGCCTAATCCGGGGAAACACTGAAGCTTTCTTT. Its protein is CASSLIRGNTEAFF.

This clonotype was seen a handful of times. The chain joins TRBV4-1 to TRBJ1-2; TRBD1 is a possible D gene (6 bases). The V end was cut by 2 bases, the J end by 3 bases, with 16 bases between. Germline V gives CDR1 MGHRA, CDR2 YSYEKL. This CDR3 has 16 residues. The CDR3 region has the DNA TGCGCCAGCAGCCAACGTCCAGACAGGTTCGACTATGGCTACACCTTC. As protein: CASSQRPDRFDYGYTF.

There are many counts of this clonotype. J is TRBJ1-2 and V is TRBV2; 9 nucleotides match TRBD1. The CDR3 sequence is 16 residues long. V shed 6 bases, J shed 2 bases, and the junction held 10 bases outside the gene matches. Germline lookup yields CDR1 SNHLY and CDR2 FYNNEI. The CDR3 DNA reads as TGTGCCAGCAGCGTTACTCCGGGACAGGGAAACTATGGCTACACCTTC. This sequence encodes CASSVTPGQGNYGYTF.

The J gene is TRBJ1-2, the V gene TRBV20-1, with D perhaps TRBD1 (5 bases). The CDR3 consists of 14 residues. CDR1 and CDR2 from the germline V gene are DFQATT and SNEGSKA (reference sequence). Trimming removed 0 bases at V and 8 bases at J, with 16 bases between. CDR3 DNA: TGCAGTGCTAGAGATTTGCAGGGTGCCTGGGGCTACACCTTC. This translates into CSARDLQGAWGYTF.

The J gene is TRBJ1-2, the V gene TRBV25-1; 7 bases agree with TRBD1. The J segment lost 2 bases and the V segment lost 6 bases, leaving 9 bases of the junction unmatched. Germline CDR1 reads MGHDK; CDR2 reads SYGVNS. This CDR3 comprises 15 residues. CDR3 DNA: TGTGCCAGCAGGGGAACGATACAGGGGAACTATGGCTACACCTTC. It specifies CASRGTIQGNYGYTF.

This clonotype was observed a few times. The J gene is TRBJ1-2, the V gene TRBV7-8; possible D gene TRBD1, 5 bases. V shed 0 bases and J shed 6 bases, with 14 bases lying between them. This CDR3 region has 15 residues. Germline V gene sequence: CDR1 SGHVS, CDR2 FQNEAQ. In nucleotides, the CDR3 is TGTGCCAGCAGCTTAGCCCAGGGAGGAATGAATGGCTACACCTTC. Its protein product is CASSLAQGGMNGYTF.

This clonotype appeared a few times. The V call is TRBV9, the J call TRBJ1-1; D is possibly TRBD1 (6 bases). V was shortened by 0 bases and J by 0 bases, with 12 bases between the two germline ends. The CDR3 sequence is 16 residues long. CDR1 is SGDLS, CDR2 YYNGEE, per germline. The CDR3 region is CASSVGGTTMNTEAFF. The DNA for the CDR3 is TGTGCCAGCAGCGTAGGGGGGACAACGATGAACACTGAAGCTTTCTTT. Drawing the rest from reference TRBV9 and TRBJ1-1, the complete variable domain is DSGVTQTPKHLITATGQRVTLRCSPRSGDLSVYWYQQSLDQGLQFLIQYYNGEERAKGNILERFSAQQFPDLHSELNLSSLELGDSALYFCASSVGGTTMNTEAFFGQGTRLTVV.

The gene calls are TRBV6-5 and TRBJ2-4; tentatively, D is TRBD1 or TRBD2 (6 bases each). Germline lookup yields CDR1 MNHEY and CDR2 SVGAGI. CDR3 size: 14 residues. Deletions cut 9 bases from V and 13 bases from J, with 25 bases between. The CDR3 bases are TGTGCCAGTGGGGATAAGTGGGGGGCTTGGGAGCAGTACTTC. It yields the protein CASGDKWGAWEQYF.

This clonotype was observed a few times. V and J are TRBV6-5 and TRBJ1-2; TRBD1 matches at 7 bases. CDR3 length equals 13 residues. Germline V lookup: CDR1 MNHEY, CDR2 SVGAGI. With V trimmed by 10 bases and J by 6 bases, 11 bases remained unmatched. CDR3 DNA sequence: TGTGCCACCGCCGTTGCCAGGGGGGATGGCTACACCTTC. Protein sequence: CATAVARGDGYTF.

This clonotype was observed a few times. The chain combines TRBV5-6 with TRBJ2-1; TRBD2 aligns across 7 bases. The V segment lost 1 base and the J segment 4 bases; nucleotides outside the gene matches: 8. The germline gives CDR1 SGHDT, CDR2 YYEEEE. The CDR3 length is 16 residues. CDR3: CASSLLPGEGYNEQFF. CDR3 in DNA: TGTGCCAGCAGCTTGTTACCGGGGGAGGGATACAATGAGCAGTTCTTC.